Listed below are T cell receptor beta chains from one sample, sequenced in a study of cytomegalovirus exposure and HLA in healthy donors. Libraries were prepared by immunoSEQ multiplex PCR; TCRdb keeps only in-frame clonotypes and omits some of them. The data show some 170,000 clones, 75% to 85% seen once. The sample was PBMCs. These receptors were obtained from a woman younger than 35 in good health and CMV-seronegative. Each CDR3 is given with its conserved first and last residue. Fields, in order: clone size, CDR3 length, J gene, V gene, D gene, CDR3 DNA, CDR3 protein. D genes are given only for firm matches. Expanded clones are given a class, and other clones once, few, many or no size at all.

clone size: NA
CDR3 length: 16
J gene: TRBJ2-1
V gene: TRBV4-1
D gene: TRBD1
CDR3 DNA: TGCGCCAGCAGCCAGGAACAGGGGACCCACTACAATGAGCAGTTCTTC
CDR3 protein: CASSQEQGTHYNEQFF

clone size: NA
CDR3 length: 14
J gene: TRBJ2-5
V gene: TRBV7-9
D gene: TRBD1
CDR3 DNA: TGTGCCAGCAGCCATCCGGACAGGGGCGAGACCCAGTACTTC
CDR3 protein: CASSHPDRGETQYF

clone size: NA
CDR3 length: 15
J gene: TRBJ2-3
V gene: TRBV13
D gene: TRBD2
CDR3 DNA: TGTGCCAGCACCACGGGGGGATCCTTTACAGATACGCAGTATTTT
CDR3 protein: CASTTGGSFTDTQYF

clone size: NA
CDR3 length: 14
J gene: TRBJ2-7
V gene: TRBV2
D gene: TRBD2
CDR3 DNA: TGTGCCAGCAGTGTAAGCGGGAGTGGGTACGAGCAGTACTTC
CDR3 protein: CASSVSGSGYEQYF

clone size: NA
CDR3 length: 16
J gene: TRBJ2-3
V gene: TRBV30
D gene: TRBD2
CDR3 DNA: TGTGCCTGGACCCCTAGGATAGCGGGAGCGACAGATACGCAGTATTTT
CDR3 protein: CAWTPRIAGATDTQYF

clone size: NA
CDR3 length: 17
J gene: TRBJ2-1
V gene: TRBV7-3
D gene: TRBD1
CDR3 DNA: TGTGCCAGCAGCCCCCGACAGGGGAGAAGCTCCTACAATGAGCAGTTCTTC
CDR3 protein: CASSPRQGRSSYNEQFF

clone size: NA
CDR3 length: 16
J gene: TRBJ2-3
V gene: TRBV7-3
D gene: TRBD1
CDR3 DNA: TGTGCCAGCAGCCCGACGGGACAGGGAAGCACAGATACGCAGTATTTT
CDR3 protein: CASSPTGQGSTDTQYF

clone size: NA
CDR3 length: 15
J gene: TRBJ1-2
V gene: TRBV7-8
D gene: NA
CDR3 DNA: TGTGCCAGCAGCGAACCTACACAGGCTCCCTATGGCTACACCTTC
CDR3 protein: CASSEPTQAPYGYTF

clone size: NA
CDR3 length: 17
J gene: TRBJ2-3
V gene: TRBV28
D gene: TRBD2
CDR3 DNA: TGTGCCAGCAGTTCCTTTACTAGCGGGCCTTACGCAGATACGCAGTATTTT
CDR3 protein: CASSSFTSGPYADTQYF

clone size: NA
CDR3 length: 18
J gene: TRBJ2-7
V gene: TRBV6-1
D gene: NA
CDR3 DNA: TGTGCCAGCAGTGAGAATCCTCCGGGGGGCATAACGTCCTACGAGCAGTACTTC
CDR3 protein: CASSENPPGGITSYEQYF

clone size: NA
CDR3 length: 18
J gene: TRBJ2-6
V gene: TRBV7-6
D gene: TRBD1
CDR3 DNA: TGTGCCAGCAGCCTCCAGACAGGGGGCTACTCTGGGGCCAACGTCCTGACTTTC
CDR3 protein: CASSLQTGGYSGANVLTF

clone size: NA
CDR3 length: 15
J gene: TRBJ2-1
V gene: TRBV5-1
D gene: TRBD2
CDR3 DNA: TGCGCCAGCAGCTTGGCCGTCGGGGGGGCAAGTGAGCAGTTCTTC
CDR3 protein: CASSLAVGGASEQFF

clone size: NA
CDR3 length: 15
J gene: TRBJ2-7
V gene: TRBV21-1
D gene: NA
CDR3 DNA: TGTGCCAGCAAAACCGCAGGGGTTTGGGGCTACGAGCAGTACTTC
CDR3 protein: CASKTAGVWGYEQYF

clone size: NA
CDR3 length: 13
J gene: TRBJ2-1
V gene: TRBV29-1
D gene: TRBD1
CDR3 DNA: TGCAGCGCCGATGACAGGGGGCACAATGAGCAGTTCTTC
CDR3 protein: CSADDRGHNEQFF

clone size: NA
CDR3 length: 18
J gene: TRBJ2-2
V gene: TRBV7-9
D gene: TRBD2
CDR3 DNA: TGTGCCAGCAGCTCGCGGGGAGCGGGAGGGACGAACACCGGGGAGCTGTTTTTT
CDR3 protein: CASSSRGAGGTNTGELFF

clone size: NA
CDR3 length: 13
J gene: TRBJ1-1
V gene: TRBV2
D gene: NA
CDR3 DNA: TGTGCCGGACACAGGGCTATGAACACTGAAGCTTTCTTT
CDR3 protein: CAGHRAMNTEAFF

clone size: NA
CDR3 length: 12
J gene: TRBJ2-7
V gene: TRBV29-1
D gene: NA
CDR3 DNA: TGCAGCGTTGGCCCCGGCGGTCACGAGCAGTACTTC
CDR3 protein: CSVGPGGHEQYF

clone size: NA
CDR3 length: 15
J gene: TRBJ2-3
V gene: TRBV28
D gene: TRBD2
CDR3 DNA: TGTGCCAGCAGTCCGAGCGGGAGAGGCACAGATACGCAGTATTTT
CDR3 protein: CASSPSGRGTDTQYF

clone size: NA
CDR3 length: 17
J gene: TRBJ2-1
V gene: TRBV7-9
D gene: NA
CDR3 DNA: TGTGCCAGCAGCGGAGGGGGCAGGACGATCTCCTACAATGAGCAGTTCTTC
CDR3 protein: CASSGGGRTISYNEQFF

clone size: few
CDR3 length: 15
J gene: TRBJ1-3
V gene: TRBV28
D gene: TRBD1
CDR3 DNA: TGTGCCAGCAGCATAGGGACAGGGGTTGGAAACACCATATATTTT
CDR3 protein: CASSIGTGVGNTIYF

clone size: NA
CDR3 length: 16
J gene: TRBJ1-1
V gene: TRBV5-1
D gene: TRBD1
CDR3 DNA: TGCGCCAGCAGCTTCGGACAGGGGCTCATGAACACTGAAGCTTTCTTT
CDR3 protein: CASSFGQGLMNTEAFF

clone size: NA
CDR3 length: 18
J gene: TRBJ2-6
V gene: TRBV9
D gene: NA
CDR3 DNA: TGTGCCAGCAGCGTCAGGGGGACGGGGGACTCTGGGGCCAACGTCCTGACTTTC
CDR3 protein: CASSVRGTGDSGANVLTF

clone size: NA
CDR3 length: 15
J gene: TRBJ1-5
V gene: TRBV4-1
D gene: NA
CDR3 DNA: TGCGCCAGCAGCCAAGAAGGACACGGCAATCAGCCCCAGCATTTT
CDR3 protein: CASSQEGHGNQPQHF

clone size: NA
CDR3 length: 15
J gene: TRBJ1-2
V gene: TRBV7-3
D gene: TRBD1
CDR3 DNA: TGTGCCAGCAGCCCTTCAGGGACAGGGCCCTATGGCTACACCTTC
CDR3 protein: CASSPSGTGPYGYTF

clone size: NA
CDR3 length: 14
J gene: TRBJ2-2
V gene: TRBV7-5
D gene: NA
CDR3 DNA: TGTGCCAGAAGCCGACGACTACTCACCGGGGAGCTGTTTTTT
CDR3 protein: CARSRRLLTGELFF

clone size: NA
CDR3 length: 15
J gene: TRBJ1-2
V gene: TRBV7-3
D gene: NA
CDR3 DNA: TGTGCCAGCAGCCCTAGGGCAGGGCCCCAATATGGCTACACCTTC
CDR3 protein: CASSPRAGPQYGYTF

clone size: NA
CDR3 length: 14
J gene: TRBJ1-6
V gene: TRBV2
D gene: TRBD1
CDR3 DNA: TGTGCCAGCAGTCAGGGACAGGGAAGCTCACCCCTCCACTTT
CDR3 protein: CASSQGQGSSPLHF

clone size: NA
CDR3 length: 13
J gene: TRBJ2-7
V gene: TRBV28
D gene: NA
CDR3 DNA: TGTGCCAGCAGTTTGACAGCATCCTACGAGCAGTACTTC
CDR3 protein: CASSLTASYEQYF

clone size: NA
CDR3 length: 14
J gene: TRBJ2-5
V gene: TRBV10-1
D gene: NA
CDR3 DNA: TGCGCCAGCAGTGAGGATGGGCGGGTAGAGACCCAGTACTTC
CDR3 protein: CASSEDGRVETQYF

clone size: few
CDR3 length: 16
J gene: TRBJ2-1
V gene: TRBV6-5
D gene: TRBD2
CDR3 DNA: TGTGCCAGCAGTTACTATGCGGGGGGGTCTAACAATGAGCAGTTCTTC
CDR3 protein: CASSYYAGGSNNEQFF

clone size: once
CDR3 length: 14
J gene: TRBJ2-1
V gene: TRBV13
D gene: TRBD2
CDR3 DNA: TGTGCCAGCAGCTTAGGCCTAGCGGCCAATGAGCAGTTCTTC
CDR3 protein: CASSLGLAANEQFF

clone size: NA
CDR3 length: 18
J gene: TRBJ2-5
V gene: TRBV4-1
D gene: TRBD2
CDR3 DNA: TGCGCCAGCAGCCAAGGGCTAGCGGGGGCCAACGCAGCGGAGACCCAGTACTTC
CDR3 protein: CASSQGLAGANAAETQYF